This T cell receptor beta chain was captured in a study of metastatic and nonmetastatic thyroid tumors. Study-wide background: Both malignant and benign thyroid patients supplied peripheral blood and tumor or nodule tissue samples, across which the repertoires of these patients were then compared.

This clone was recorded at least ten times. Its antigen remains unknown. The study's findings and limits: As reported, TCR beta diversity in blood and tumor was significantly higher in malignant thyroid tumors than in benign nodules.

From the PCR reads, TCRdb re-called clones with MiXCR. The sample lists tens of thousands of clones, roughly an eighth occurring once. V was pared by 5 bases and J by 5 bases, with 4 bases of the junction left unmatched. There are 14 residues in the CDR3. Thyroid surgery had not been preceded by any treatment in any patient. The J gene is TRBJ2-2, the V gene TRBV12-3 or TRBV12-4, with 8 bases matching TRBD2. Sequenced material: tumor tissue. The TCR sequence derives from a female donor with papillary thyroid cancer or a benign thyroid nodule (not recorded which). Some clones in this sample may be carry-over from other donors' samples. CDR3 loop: CASSKGLVTGELFF. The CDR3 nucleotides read TGTGCCAGCAGTAAGGGACTAGTGACCGGGGAGCTGTTTTTT.